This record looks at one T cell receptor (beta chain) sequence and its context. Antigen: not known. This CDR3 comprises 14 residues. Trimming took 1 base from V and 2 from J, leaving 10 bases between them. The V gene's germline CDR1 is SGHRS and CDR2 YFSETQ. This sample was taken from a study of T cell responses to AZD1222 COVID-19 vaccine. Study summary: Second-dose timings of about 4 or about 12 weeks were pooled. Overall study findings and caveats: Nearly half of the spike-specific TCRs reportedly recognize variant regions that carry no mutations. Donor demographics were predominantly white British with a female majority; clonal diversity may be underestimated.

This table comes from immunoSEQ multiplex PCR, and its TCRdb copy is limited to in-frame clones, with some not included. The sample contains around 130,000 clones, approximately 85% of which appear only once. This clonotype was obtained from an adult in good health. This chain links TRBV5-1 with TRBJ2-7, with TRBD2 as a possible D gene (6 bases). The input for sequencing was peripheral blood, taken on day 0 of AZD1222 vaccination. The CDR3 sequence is CASSLMEGTYEQYF. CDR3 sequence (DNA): TGCGCCAGCAGCTTGATGGAGGGCACCTACGAGCAGTACTTC. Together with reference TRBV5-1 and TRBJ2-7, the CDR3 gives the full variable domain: KAGVTQTPRYLIKTRGQQVTLSCSPISGHRSVSWYQQTPGQGLQFLFEYFSETQRNKGNFPGRFSGRQFSNSRSEMNVSTLELGDSALYLCASSLMEGTYEQYFGPGTRLTVT.